This TCR beta chain is drawn from a study of long-term antiretroviral therapy in people with HIV. Study results and limitations: Before ART, certain clones expanded, and these dominated the repertoire at all time points.

Germline V gene sequence: CDR1 MNHEY, CDR2 SMNVEV (reference sequence). V lost 5 bases, J lost 5 bases, and 3 bases stayed unmatched. The CDR3 has 13 residues. This clone has just a few counts. The antigen is unknown. Investigators performed immunoSEQ version v3.0 at survey level. Using immunoSEQ multiplex PCR, the repertoire was profiled, and TCRdb retains in-frame clones only, with some absent. The repertoire holds 30,000 to 35,000 clones, with around 79% as singletons. The receptor comes from a man between 18 and 29 years old with HIV. This chain uses TRBV27 with TRBJ2-4; 7 nucleotides match TRBD1. Sequenced material: unsorted PBMCs, taken 1.9 years after starting antiretroviral therapy. The CDR3 protein is CASSTTGQNIQYF. The CDR3 DNA reads TGTGCCAGCAGTACGACAGGGCAAAACATTCAGTACTTC.